This T cell receptor (beta chain) was observed in a study of T-cell reconstitution after alpha-beta-depleted transplantation in children. This CDR3 region has 15 residues. The TCRbeta library incorporated unique molecular identifiers. TCRdb reprocessed the PCR reads via MiXCR and lists one record per CDR3 protein. Here the sample spans about 1,000,000 distinct CDR3 sequences, 25% to 30% being singletons. The receptor comes from a boy less than two years old who had a stem cell transplant for SCID, so the T cells may come from the graft donor. The V gene is TRBV21-1, the J gene TRBJ2-7; TRBD1 is the table's D call and was not checked against the DNA. TRBV21-1 is designated a pseudogene. Sample: PBMCs, mostly from graft donor cells, taken 360 days after TCRalphabeta/CD19-depleted stem cell transplant. The CDR3 DNA sequence: TGTGCCAGCAGCAAAACACAGGGGAGGGCCTACGAGCAGTACTTC. This gives the protein CASSKTQGRAYEQYF.